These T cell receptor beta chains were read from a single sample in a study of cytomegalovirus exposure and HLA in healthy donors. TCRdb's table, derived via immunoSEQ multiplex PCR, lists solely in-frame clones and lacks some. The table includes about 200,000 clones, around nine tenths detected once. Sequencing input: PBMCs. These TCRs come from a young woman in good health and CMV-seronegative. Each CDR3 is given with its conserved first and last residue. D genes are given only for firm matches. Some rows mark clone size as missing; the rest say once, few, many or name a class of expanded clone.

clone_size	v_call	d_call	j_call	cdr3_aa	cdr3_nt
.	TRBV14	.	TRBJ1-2	CASSSVGLPGDLYGYTF	TGTGCCAGCTCCTCCGTGGGGCTTCCCGGCGACCTTTATGGCTACACCTTC
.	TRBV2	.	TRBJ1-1	CASKRASQGTEAFF	TGTGCCAGCAAACGGGCTAGTCAGGGAACTGAAGCTTTCTTT
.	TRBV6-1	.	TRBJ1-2	CASRQAGNNYGYTF	TGTGCCAGCAGACAGGCAGGGAACAACTATGGCTACACCTTC
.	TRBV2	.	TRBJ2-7	CASSEEWAAYEQYF	TGTGCCAGCAGTGAAGAGTGGGCCGCCTACGAGCAGTACTTC
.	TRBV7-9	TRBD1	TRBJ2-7	CASSLGTGRHEQYF	TGTGCCAGCAGCTTAGGGACAGGGCGCCACGAGCAGTACTTC
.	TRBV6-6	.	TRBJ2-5	CASGPERQVFGETQYF	TGTGCCAGCGGGCCAGAGCGGCAGGTTTTCGGGGAGACCCAGTACTTC
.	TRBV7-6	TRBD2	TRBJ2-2	CASSFLAGLTGELFF	TGTGCCAGCAGCTTCCTAGCGGGACTTACCGGGGAGCTGTTTTTT
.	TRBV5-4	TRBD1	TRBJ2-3	CASSLRQGTDTQYF	TGTGCCAGCAGCTTGAGACAGGGAACAGATACGCAGTATTTT
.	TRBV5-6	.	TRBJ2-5	CASSLGTEETQYF	TGTGCCAGCAGCTTGGGTACGGAAGAGACCCAGTACTTC
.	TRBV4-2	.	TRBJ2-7	CASSRERGVYEQYF	TGTGCCAGCAGCCGGGAGCGTGGCGTGTACGAGCAGTACTTC
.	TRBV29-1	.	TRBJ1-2	CSVVGGAHGYTF	TGCAGCGTTGTTGGGGGGGCCCATGGCTACACCTTC
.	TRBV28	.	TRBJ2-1	CASNKASDNEQFF	TGTGCCAGCAATAAGGCTAGCGACAATGAGCAGTTCTTC
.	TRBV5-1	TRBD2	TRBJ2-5	CASSRRELGRVPQETQYF	TGCGCCAGCAGCCGGCGAGAGTTGGGGAGGGTGCCCCAAGAGACCCAGTACTTC
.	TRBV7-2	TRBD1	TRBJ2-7	CASSLAPGGWDEQYF	TGTGCCAGCAGCTTAGCTCCAGGGGGCTGGGACGAGCAGTACTTC
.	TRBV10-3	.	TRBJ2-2	CAISESAQNTGELFF	TGTGCCATCAGTGAGTCGGCACAGAACACCGGGGAGCTGTTTTTT
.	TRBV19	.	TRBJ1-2	CASSIDVRNYGYTF	TGTGCCAGTAGTATAGATGTCAGGAACTATGGCTACACCTTC
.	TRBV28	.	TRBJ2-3	CASLGSSSPTDTQYF	TGTGCCAGCCTAGGAAGCAGCTCCCCCACAGATACGCAGTATTTT
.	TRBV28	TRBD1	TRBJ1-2	CASRDRDRQPPNYGYTF	TGTGCCAGCAGGGACAGGGACAGACAACCACCTAACTATGGCTACACCTTC
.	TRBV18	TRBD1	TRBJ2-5	CASSPQGQGVETQYF	TGTGCCAGCTCACCTCAGGGACAGGGGGTAGAGACCCAGTACTTC
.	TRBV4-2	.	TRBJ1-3	CASRQSFPGQGRNTIYF	TGTGCCAGCAGACAGAGCTTCCCGGGACAAGGAAGAAACACCATATATTTT
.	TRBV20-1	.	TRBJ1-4	CSASPNEKLFF	TGCAGTGCTTCCCCGAATGAAAAACTGTTTTTT
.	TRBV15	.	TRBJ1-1	CATSRVAENTEAFF	TGTGCCACCAGCAGAGTAGCGGAGAACACTGAAGCTTTCTTT
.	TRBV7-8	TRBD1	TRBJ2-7	CASSLAEVGTGYFYEQYF	TGTGCCAGCAGCTTAGCGGAGGTTGGGACAGGGTATTTCTACGAGCAGTACTTC
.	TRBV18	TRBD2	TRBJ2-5	CASSRSAGEAETQYF	TGTGCCAGCTCACGGTCGGCGGGAGAGGCAGAGACCCAGTACTTC
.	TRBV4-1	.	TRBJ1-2	CASSQEQSSNYGYTF	TGCGCCAGCAGCCAAGAACAGTCATCTAACTATGGCTACACCTTC
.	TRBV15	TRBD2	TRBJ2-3	CATSRLSGITDTQYF	TGTGCCACCAGCAGACTAAGCGGGATAACAGATACGCAGTATTTT
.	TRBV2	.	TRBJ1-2	CASRRYLVGGCYTF	TGTGCCAGCAGGCGTTACCTGGTGGGGGGGTGCTACACCTTC
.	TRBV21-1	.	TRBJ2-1	CASSNTYNEQFF	TGTGCCAGCAGCAATACATACAATGAGCAGTTCTTC
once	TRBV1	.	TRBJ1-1	CTSSQTGTGNTEAFF	TGCACCAGCAGCCAGACCGGGACAGGGAACACTGAAGCTTTCTTT
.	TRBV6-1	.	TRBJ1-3	CASSKDIASGNTIYF	TGTGCCAGCAGTAAGGACATAGCCTCTGGAAACACCATATATTTT
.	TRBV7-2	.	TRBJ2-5	CASSLPGKVETQYF	TGTGCCAGCAGCTTACCGGGGAAGGTAGAGACCCAGTACTTC
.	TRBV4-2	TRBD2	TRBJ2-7	CASSPGGSNPYEQYF	TGTGCCAGCAGCCCGGGAGGTTCTAACCCCTACGAGCAGTACTTC
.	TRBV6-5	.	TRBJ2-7	CASSSDGGFSYEQYF	TGTGCCAGCAGTTCCGACGGAGGCTTCTCCTACGAGCAGTACTTC
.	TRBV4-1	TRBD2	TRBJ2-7	CASSNQAGGAPGYEQYF	TGCGCCAGCAGCAACCAAGCGGGAGGGGCTCCCGGGTACGAGCAGTACTTC
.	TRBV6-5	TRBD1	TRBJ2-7	CASSYGDRGSYEQYF	TGTGCCAGCAGTTACGGGGACAGGGGTTCCTACGAGCAGTACTTC
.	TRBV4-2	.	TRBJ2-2	CASSQETHRKNTGELFF	TGTGCCAGCAGCCAAGAAACTCACAGGAAGAACACCGGGGAGCTGTTTTTT
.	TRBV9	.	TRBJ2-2	CASSPKGRGTTGELFF	TGTGCCAGCAGCCCAAAAGGGAGGGGGACCACCGGGGAGCTGTTTTTT
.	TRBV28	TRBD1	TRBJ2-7	CASSFGQGRAYEQYF	TGTGCCAGCAGTTTCGGACAGGGAAGGGCCTACGAGCAGTACTTC
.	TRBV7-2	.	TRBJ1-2	CASSLRALQGNYTF	TGTGCCAGCAGCTTACGGGCCCTCCAGGGTAACTACACCTTC
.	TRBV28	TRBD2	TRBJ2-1	CASRGGESYNEQFF	TGTGCCAGCAGGGGGGGGGAGTCCTACAATGAGCAGTTCTTC
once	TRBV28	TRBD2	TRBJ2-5	CATSGNQETQYF	TGTGCGACTAGCGGTAACCAAGAGACCCAGTACTTC
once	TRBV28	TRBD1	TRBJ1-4	CASSWTGTLATNEKLFF	TGTGCCAGCAGTTGGACAGGGACCCTTGCAACTAATGAAAAACTGTTTTTT
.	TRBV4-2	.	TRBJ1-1	CASSQDGGAMNTEAFF	TGTGCCAGCAGCCAAGATGGTGGGGCGATGAACACTGAAGCTTTCTTT
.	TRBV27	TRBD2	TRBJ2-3	CASSIKQAGAGGTQYF	TGTGCCAGCAGTATCAAGCAAGCGGGAGCGGGTGGTACGCAGTATTTT
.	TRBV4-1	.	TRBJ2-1	CASSQGSLYNEQFF	TGCGCCAGCAGCCAAGGATCCCTATACAATGAGCAGTTCTTC
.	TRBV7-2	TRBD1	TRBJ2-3	CASSGRQGPSTDTQYF	TGTGCCAGCAGCGGACGACAGGGACCTAGCACAGATACGCAGTATTTT
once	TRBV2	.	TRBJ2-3	CATGVRLADTQYF	TGTGCAACCGGGGTCCGATTAGCAGATACGCAGTATTTT
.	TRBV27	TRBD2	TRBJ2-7	CASSLSTSGRAEQYF	TGTGCCAGCAGTTTATCGACCAGCGGGAGGGCCGAGCAGTACTTC
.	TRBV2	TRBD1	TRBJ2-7	CASIYDRAQYEQYF	TGTGCCAGCATTTATGACAGGGCCCAATACGAGCAGTACTTC
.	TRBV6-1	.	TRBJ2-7	CASSDRVVGYEQYF	TGTGCCAGCAGTGACAGGGTCGTGGGCTACGAGCAGTACTTC
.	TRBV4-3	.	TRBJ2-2	CASSQDSGTGELFF	TGCGCCAGCAGCCAAGACTCAGGGACCGGGGAGCTGTTTTTT
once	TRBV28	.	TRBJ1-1	CASSFSVNTEAFF	TGTGCCAGCAGTTTTTCCGTGAACACTGAAGCTTTCTTT
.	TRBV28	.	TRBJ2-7	CASRPRGRTTSYEQYF	TGTGCCAGCAGACCAAGGGGAAGGACTACCTCCTACGAGCAGTACTTC
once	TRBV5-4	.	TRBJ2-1	CASSLGDMVRNEQFF	TGTGCCAGCAGCTTGGGCGATATGGTCCGGAATGAGCAGTTCTTC
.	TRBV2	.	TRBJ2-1	CASSEAWGFQQFF	TGTGCCAGCAGTGAGGCTTGGGGCTTCCAGCAGTTCTTC
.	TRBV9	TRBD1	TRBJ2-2	CASRPGQGITGELFF	TGTGCCAGCAGGCCGGGACAGGGGATCACCGGGGAGCTGTTTTTT
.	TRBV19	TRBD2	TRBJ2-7	CASSHFGGGSYEQYF	TGTGCCAGTAGTCATTTCGGCGGGGGCTCCTACGAGCAGTACTTC